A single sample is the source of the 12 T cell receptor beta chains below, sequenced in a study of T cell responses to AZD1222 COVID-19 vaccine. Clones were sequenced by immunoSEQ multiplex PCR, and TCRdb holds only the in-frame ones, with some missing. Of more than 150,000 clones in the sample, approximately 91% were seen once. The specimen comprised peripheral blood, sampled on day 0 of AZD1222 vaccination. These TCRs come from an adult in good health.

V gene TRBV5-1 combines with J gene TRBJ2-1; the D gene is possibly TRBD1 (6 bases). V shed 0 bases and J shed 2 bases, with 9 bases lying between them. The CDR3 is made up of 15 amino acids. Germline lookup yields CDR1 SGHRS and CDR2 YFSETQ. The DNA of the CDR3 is TGCGCCAGCAGCTTGGACAGGGCAGCCTACAATGAGCAGTTCTTC. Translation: CASSLDRAAYNEQFF. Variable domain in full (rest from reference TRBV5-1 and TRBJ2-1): KAGVTQTPRYLIKTRGQQVTLSCSPISGHRSVSWYQQTPGQGLQFLFEYFSETQRNKGNFPGRFSGRQFSNSRSEMNVSTLELGDSALYLCASSLDRAAYNEQFFGPGTRLTVL.

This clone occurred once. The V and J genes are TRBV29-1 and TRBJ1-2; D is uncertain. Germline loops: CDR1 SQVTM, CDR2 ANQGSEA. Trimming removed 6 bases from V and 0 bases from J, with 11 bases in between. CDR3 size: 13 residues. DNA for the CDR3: TGCAGCGTCGTGACGGATTCTAACTATGGCTACACCTTC. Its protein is CSVVTDSNYGYTF.

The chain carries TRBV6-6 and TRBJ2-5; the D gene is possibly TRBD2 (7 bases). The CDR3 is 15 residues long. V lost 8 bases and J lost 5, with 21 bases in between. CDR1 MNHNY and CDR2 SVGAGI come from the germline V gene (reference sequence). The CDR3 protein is CASRDTAGAGETQYF. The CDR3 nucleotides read TGTGCCAGCCGGGACACGGCCGGAGCGGGGGAGACCCAGTACTTC.

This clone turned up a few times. The CDR3 spells CATSVSGAETQYF. The CDR3 nucleotides are TGTGCCACCAGTGTTTCAGGGGCGGAGACCCAGTACTTC. The gene calls are TRBV24-1 and TRBJ2-5; the D gene is possibly TRBD1 (6 bases). CDR3 size: 13 residues. Germline V CDR1 and CDR2: KGHDR, SFDVKD. V was shortened by 5 bases and J by 5 bases, with 11 bases between the two germline ends.

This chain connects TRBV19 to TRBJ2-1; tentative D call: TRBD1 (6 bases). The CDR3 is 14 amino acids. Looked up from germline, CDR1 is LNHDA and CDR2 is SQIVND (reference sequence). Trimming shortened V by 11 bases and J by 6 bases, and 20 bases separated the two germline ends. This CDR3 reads CALARNLDSNEQFF. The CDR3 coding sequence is TGTGCCCTCGCGCGAAACCTGGACAGCAATGAGCAGTTCTTC. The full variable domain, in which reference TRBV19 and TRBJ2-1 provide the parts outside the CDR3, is DGGITQSPKYLFRKEGQNVTLSCEQNLNHDAMYWYRQDPGQGLRLIYYSQIVNDFQKGDIAEGYSVSREKKESFPLTVTSAQKNPTAFYLCALARNLDSNEQFFGPGTRLTVL.

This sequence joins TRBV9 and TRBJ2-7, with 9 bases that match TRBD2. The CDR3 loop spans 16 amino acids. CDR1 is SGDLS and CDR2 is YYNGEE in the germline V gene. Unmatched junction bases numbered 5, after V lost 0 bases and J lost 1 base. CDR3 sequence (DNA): TGTGCCAGCAGCGTAGATGTAGCGGGAGTATCCTACGAGCAGTACTTC. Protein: CASSVDVAGVSYEQYF.

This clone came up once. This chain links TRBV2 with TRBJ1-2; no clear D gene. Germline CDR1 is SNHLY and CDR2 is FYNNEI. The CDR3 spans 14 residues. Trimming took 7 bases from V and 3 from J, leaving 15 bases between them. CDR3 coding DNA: TGTGCCAGCACTCAAGACCGGGGAGACTATGGCTACACCTTC. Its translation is CASTQDRGDYGYTF.

Here the CDR3 DNA reads TGTGCCAGCTCTCCCCCGGGGGAGAGGGAGACCCAGTACTTC. It translates to CASSPPGERETQYF. J is TRBJ2-5 and V is TRBV7-8; tentative D call: TRBD2 (6 bases). Trimming left V 8 bases short and J 5 bases short, with 18 bases between. This CDR3 spans 14 amino acids. Germline V gene sequence: CDR1 SGHVS, CDR2 FQNEAQ.

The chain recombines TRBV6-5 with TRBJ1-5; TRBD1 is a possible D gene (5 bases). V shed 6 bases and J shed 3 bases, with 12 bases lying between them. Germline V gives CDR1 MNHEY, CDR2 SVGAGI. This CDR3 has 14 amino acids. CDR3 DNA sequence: TGTGCCAGCAGGGGTGGGGCGTTCAATCAGCCCCAGCATTTT. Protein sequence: CASRGGAFNQPQHF.

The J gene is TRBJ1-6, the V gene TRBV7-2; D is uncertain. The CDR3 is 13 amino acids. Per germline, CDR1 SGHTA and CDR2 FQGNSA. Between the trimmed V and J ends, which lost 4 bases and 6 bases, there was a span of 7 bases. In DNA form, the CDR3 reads TGTGCCAGCAGCTACAGAGCTAATTCACCCCTCCACTTT. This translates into CASSYRANSPLHF.

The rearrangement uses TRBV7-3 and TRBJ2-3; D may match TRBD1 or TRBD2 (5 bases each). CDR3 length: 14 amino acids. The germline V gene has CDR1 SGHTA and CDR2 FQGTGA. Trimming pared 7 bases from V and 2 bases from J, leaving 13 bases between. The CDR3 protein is CASTPGPNTDTQYF. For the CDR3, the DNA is TGTGCCAGCACCCCGGGACCAAACACAGATACGCAGTATTTT.

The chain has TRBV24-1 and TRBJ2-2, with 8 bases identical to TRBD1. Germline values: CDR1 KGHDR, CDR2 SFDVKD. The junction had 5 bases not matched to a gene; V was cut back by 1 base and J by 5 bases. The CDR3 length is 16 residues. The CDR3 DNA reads TGTGCCACCAGTGATTTACAGGGGGAGGTTACCGGGGAGCTGTTTTTT. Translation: CATSDLQGEVTGELFF.